These 20 T cell receptor beta chains came from one sample sequenced in a study of blood T cell repertoires in COVID-19. Only in-frame clones appear in the TCRdb table, and some are missing; sequencing was by immunoSEQ multiplex PCR. The data show around 120,000 clones, roughly nine tenths seen once. The sequenced material came from peripheral blood. The receptor set was obtained from a man between 65 and 85 years old who had recovered from COVID-19.

The V gene is TRBV6-5, the J gene TRBJ2-7; the match to TRBD2 covers 11 bases. The V gene end was trimmed by 7 bases and the J gene end by 7 bases; junction bases not matched to a gene: 9. CDR1 and CDR2 (germline): MNHEY, SVGAGI. CDR3 size: 14 residues. The CDR3 protein is CASTLLAGAGEQYF. CDR3 DNA: TGTGCCAGCACCTTACTAGCGGGAGCTGGGGAGCAGTACTTC.

This chain joins TRBV3-1 (or the pseudogene TRBV3-2) and TRBJ1-6; 8 positions match TRBD1. V lost 4 bases to trimming and J lost 7 bases; unmatched junction nucleotides: 12. Germline CDR1 reads LGHDT; CDR2 reads YNNKEL (reference sequence). This CDR3 contains 17 residues. The CDR3 loop reads CASSRSEMTGVNSPLHF. The DNA of the CDR3 is TGTGCCAGCAGCCGTTCGGAGATGACAGGGGTAAATTCACCCCTCCACTTT.

This sequence joins TRBV5-4 and TRBJ2-6; 8 bases match TRBD1. Germline loops: CDR1 SGHNT, CDR2 YYREEE (reference sequence). V lost 4 bases and J lost 2; bases outside the gene matches: 8. The CDR3 loop spans 17 amino acids. The CDR3 here is CASSTTGGLAGANVLTF. In DNA, the CDR3 is TGTGCCAGCAGCACTACAGGGGGTCTAGCTGGGGCCAACGTCCTGACTTTC.

The genes are TRBV13 and TRBJ2-7, with a possible D match to TRBD1 (6 bases). The V end was cut by 0 bases, the J end by 3 bases, with 18 bases between. Germline CDR1 PRHDT, CDR2 FYEKMQ (reference sequence). The CDR3 runs to 17 residues. The chain's CDR3 is CASSLGPRTRGYYEQYF. The DNA of the CDR3 is TGTGCCAGCAGCTTAGGCCCAAGGACCAGGGGATACTACGAGCAGTACTTC.

This rearrangement joins TRBV5-1 to TRBJ2-1, with 7 positions matching TRBD2. This CDR3 contains 14 residues. V was pared by 2 bases and J by 3 bases, with 2 bases of the junction left unmatched. Per the germline V gene, CDR1 is SGHRS and CDR2 is YFSETQ. The CDR3 DNA reads TGCGCCAGCAGCTTCGGACTAGACTACAATGAGCAGTTCTTC. Its translation: CASSFGLDYNEQFF.

The genes are TRBV7-8 and TRBJ1-2; D may be TRBD1 (6 bases). The CDR3 runs 14 residues. From germline, CDR1 is SGHVS and CDR2 FQNEAQ. Trimming took 1 base from V and 6 from J, leaving 12 bases between them. The CDR3, as DNA: TGTGCCAGCAGCTTAGTGGGGGGGGCTGATGGCTACACCTTC. Its translation: CASSLVGGADGYTF.

The V and J genes are TRBV19 and TRBJ2-3; TRBD2 matches 14 bases. The CDR3 contains 18 residues. Germline V gene sequence: CDR1 LNHDA, CDR2 SQIVND (reference sequence). V lost 6 bases and J lost 1; bases outside the gene matches: 9. The DNA for the CDR3 is TGTGCCAGTAGCTTGGGACTAGCGGGAGTAGGAGGCACAGATACGCAGTATTTT. Encoded protein: CASSLGLAGVGGTDTQYF.

This clone appeared a single time. J is TRBJ2-1 and V is TRBV20-1, with D hard to call. From germline, CDR1 is DFQATT and CDR2 SNEGSKA (reference sequence). The V end was cut by 3 bases, the J end by 1 base, with 7 bases between. The CDR3 contains 13 residues. In nucleotides, the CDR3 is TGCAGTGCTAGTCGGGTGTCCTACAATGAGCAGTTCTTC. It encodes CSASRVSYNEQFF.

This chain connects TRBV5-4 to TRBJ2-3; 7 positions agree with TRBD1. Losses at the gene ends were 1 base for V and 6 bases for J; bases not matched to a gene: 2. The length of the CDR3 is 13 residues. CDR1 and CDR2 (germline): SGHNT, YYREEE (reference sequence). The CDR3 protein is CASSLTGVDTQYF. CDR3 coding DNA: TGTGCCAGCAGCTTGACAGGGGTTGATACGCAGTATTTT.

The chain joins TRBV14 to TRBJ2-1; no clear D gene. The CDR3 is made up of 13 amino acids. Between the trimmed V and J ends, which lost 5 bases and 8 bases, there was a span of 13 bases. CDR1 is SGHDN and CDR2 is FVKESK in the germline V gene. Written as DNA, the CDR3 is TGTGCCAGCAGCGATTATGGGCTTTATGAGCAGTTCTTC. Translation: CASSDYGLYEQFF.

V usage is TRBV6-5 and J usage is TRBJ2-1; the D gene is possibly TRBD1 (5 bases). V lost 0 bases, J lost 9 bases, and 18 bases lay in between. Germline V lookup: CDR1 MNHEY, CDR2 SVGAGI. This CDR3 is built from 16 residues. CDR3 bases: TGTGCCAGCAGTTACTCGAGGTCGACAGTCGGCAGTGAGCAGTTCTTC. Residues: CASSYSRSTVGSEQFF.

This clone was seen just once. The chain combines TRBV10-1 with TRBJ2-5; TRBD2 matches at 7 bases. This CDR3 is built from 15 residues. V gave up 3 bases and J gave up 10 bases; unmatched junction bases: 14. Germline loops: CDR1 WNHNN, CDR2 SYGVQD (reference sequence). CDR3 region: CASSEGTGREIDQYF. As DNA, the CDR3 is TGCGCCAGCAGTGAAGGGACGGGGAGGGAGATCGACCAGTACTTC.

This clone was recorded once. Written as DNA, the CDR3 is TGTGCCAGCAGAACCGGGCCCTCGGGGGAGCAGTTCTTC. This sequence encodes CASRTGPSGEQFF. This rearrangement joins TRBV7-2 to TRBJ2-1; a weak D match, TRBD2 (5 bases). The length of the CDR3 is 13 residues. Germline CDR1 SGHTA, CDR2 FQGNSA. The V end lost 6 bases, the J end lost 10 bases, and 16 bases lay between the germline ends. The full variable domain, completed using reference TRBV7-2 and TRBJ2-1, is GAGVSQSPSNKVTEKGKDVELRCDPISGHTALYWYRQSLGQGLEFLIYFQGNSAPDKSGLPSDRFSAERTGGSVSTLTIQRTQQEDSAVYLCASRTGPSGEQFFGPGTRLTVL.

This clone was seen only a few times. The sample holds other DNA sequences that translate to the same CDR3. The chain combines TRBV9 with TRBJ1-1; D uncertain. There are 13 residues in the CDR3. Germline-derived CDR1 and CDR2 are SGDLS and YYNGEE. Trimming took off 0 bases at V and 5 bases at J, with 8 bases between the two ends. DNA for the CDR3: TGTGCCAGCAGCGTAGGAGCCGGTACTGAAGCTTTCTTT. It translates to CASSVGAGTEAFF.

The genes are TRBV5-1 and TRBJ2-2, with D perhaps matching TRBD2 (5 bases). Deletions cut 1 base from V and 8 bases from J, with 9 bases between. The CDR3 has 13 residues. Germline CDR1 is SGHRS and CDR2 is YFSETQ. The CDR3 sequence is CASSLNWEGELFF. CDR3 coding DNA: TGCGCCAGCAGCTTGAATTGGGAGGGGGAGCTGTTTTTT.

This clone appeared a single time. This rearrangement joins TRBV2 to TRBJ2-5; TRBD2 agrees at 11 bases. Germline trimming cut 10 bases from V and 2 bases from J; bases unmatched to any gene: 6. There are 14 residues in the CDR3. CDR1 and CDR2 from the germline V gene are SNHLY and FYNNEI. CDR3 in DNA: TGTGCCATAAGACTAGCGGGATCGCAAGAGACCCAGTACTTC. This codes for CAIRLAGSQETQYF.

The chain has TRBV5-6 and TRBJ2-5, with 8 bases lining up with TRBD1. The CDR3 is 16 residues long. J lost 2 bases, V lost 4 bases, and 10 bases had no gene match. Germline loops: CDR1 SGHDT, CDR2 YYEEEE. The CDR3 coding sequence is TGTGCCAGCAGCCGTACTTCGGGGACAGGACAAGAGACCCAGTACTTC. Translated, it gives CASSRTSGTGQETQYF.

The chain links TRBV4-1 to TRBJ1-5; TRBD1 matches at 9 bases. This CDR3 spans 14 amino acids. The junction had 3 bases not matched to a gene; V was cut back by 4 bases and J by 5 bases. The germline V gene encodes CDR1 MGHRA and CDR2 YSYEKL. The CDR3 DNA reads as TGCGCCAGCAGCCTGGGACAGGGTGATCAGCCCCAGCATTTT. Translating it yields CASSLGQGDQPQHF.

The CDR3 bases are TGTGCCAGCAGCCGTTACCCAGACAGCTATGGCTACACCTTC. It is translated as CASSRYPDSYGYTF. The chain recombines TRBV28 with TRBJ1-2, with TRBD1 as a possible D gene (5 bases). Germline V gene data show CDR1 as MDHEN and CDR2 as SYDVKM. The CDR3 is made up of 14 amino acids. With 6 bases removed from V and 4 bases from J, the gap between germline ends came to 15 bases.

V gene TRBV25-1 combines with J gene TRBJ1-4, with a weak D call TRBD1 (6 bases). Germline V gene data show CDR1 as MGHDK and CDR2 as SYGVNS. The ends were cut back, 8 bases at V and 10 bases at J, with 20 bases in the middle. This CDR3 region has 14 residues. The CDR3 sequence is CASEGRGWEGKLFF. In DNA, the CDR3 is TGTGCCAGCGAAGGCAGGGGATGGGAGGGAAAACTGTTTTTT.